This T cell receptor beta chain came from a study of long-term antiretroviral therapy in people with HIV. Whole-study results and caveats: ART was followed by higher diversity that remained below transplant donor controls.

About this clone itself: The antigen remains undetermined.

Only United States sites treated participants with HIV. CDR1 and CDR2 from the germline V gene are SGHDT and YYEEEE. V gave up 0 bases and J gave up 4 bases, with 8 bases separating them. The CDR3 runs to 14 residues. Investigators performed immunoSEQ version v3.0 at survey level. This table comes from immunoSEQ multiplex PCR, and its TCRdb copy is limited to in-frame clones, with some not included. This sample yields about 41,000 clones, of which approximately 94% are seen a single time; 2% to 2.5% belongs to the top ten. The sequencing here drew on unsorted PBMCs, taken 9.2 years after starting antiretroviral therapy. This chain links TRBV5-6 with TRBJ2-1; no clear D gene. This TCR was sampled from a young man with HIV. The CDR3 sequence: CASSLALEYNEQFF. The CDR3 DNA reads as TGTGCCAGCAGCTTGGCTTTAGAATACAATGAGCAGTTCTTC.